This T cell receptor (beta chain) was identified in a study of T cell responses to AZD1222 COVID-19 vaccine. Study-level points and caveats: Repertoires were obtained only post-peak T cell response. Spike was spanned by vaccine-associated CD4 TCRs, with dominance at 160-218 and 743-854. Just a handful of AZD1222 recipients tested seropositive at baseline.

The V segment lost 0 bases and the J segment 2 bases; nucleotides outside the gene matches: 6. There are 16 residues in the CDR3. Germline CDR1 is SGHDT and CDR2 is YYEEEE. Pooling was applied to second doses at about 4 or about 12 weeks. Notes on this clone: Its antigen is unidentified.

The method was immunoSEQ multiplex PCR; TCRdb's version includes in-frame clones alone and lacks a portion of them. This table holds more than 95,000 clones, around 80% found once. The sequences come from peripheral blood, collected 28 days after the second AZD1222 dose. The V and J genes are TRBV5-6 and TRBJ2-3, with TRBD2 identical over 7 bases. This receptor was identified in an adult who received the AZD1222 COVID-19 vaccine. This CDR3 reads CASSLEGSGATDTQYF. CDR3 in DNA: TGTGCCAGCAGCTTGGAAGGCAGCGGGGCCACAGATACGCAGTATTTT.